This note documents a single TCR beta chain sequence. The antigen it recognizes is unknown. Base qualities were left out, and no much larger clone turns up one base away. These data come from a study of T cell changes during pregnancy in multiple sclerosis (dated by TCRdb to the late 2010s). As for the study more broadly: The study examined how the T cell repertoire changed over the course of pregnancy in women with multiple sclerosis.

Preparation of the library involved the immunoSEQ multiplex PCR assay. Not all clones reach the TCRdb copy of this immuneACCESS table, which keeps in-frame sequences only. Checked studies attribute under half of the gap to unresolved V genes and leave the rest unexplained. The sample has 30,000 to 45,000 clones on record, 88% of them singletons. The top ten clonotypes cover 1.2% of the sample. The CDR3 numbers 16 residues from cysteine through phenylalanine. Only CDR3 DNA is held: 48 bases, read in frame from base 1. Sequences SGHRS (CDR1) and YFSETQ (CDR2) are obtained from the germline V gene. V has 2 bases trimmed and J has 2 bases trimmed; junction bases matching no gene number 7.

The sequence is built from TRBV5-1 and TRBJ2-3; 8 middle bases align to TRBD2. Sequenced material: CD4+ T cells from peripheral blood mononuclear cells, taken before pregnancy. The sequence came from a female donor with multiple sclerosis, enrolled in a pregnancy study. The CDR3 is CASSLGTRRTTDTQYF. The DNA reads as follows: TGCGCCAGCAGCTTAGGGACTAGGAGGACCACAGATACGCAGTATTTT. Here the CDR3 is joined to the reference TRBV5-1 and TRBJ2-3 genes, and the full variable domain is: KAGVTQTPRYLIKTRGQQVTLSCSPISGHRSVSWYQQTPGQGLQFLFEYFSETQRNKGNFPGRFSGRQFSNSRSEMNVSTLELGDSALYLCASSLGTRRTTDTQYFGPGTRLTVL.